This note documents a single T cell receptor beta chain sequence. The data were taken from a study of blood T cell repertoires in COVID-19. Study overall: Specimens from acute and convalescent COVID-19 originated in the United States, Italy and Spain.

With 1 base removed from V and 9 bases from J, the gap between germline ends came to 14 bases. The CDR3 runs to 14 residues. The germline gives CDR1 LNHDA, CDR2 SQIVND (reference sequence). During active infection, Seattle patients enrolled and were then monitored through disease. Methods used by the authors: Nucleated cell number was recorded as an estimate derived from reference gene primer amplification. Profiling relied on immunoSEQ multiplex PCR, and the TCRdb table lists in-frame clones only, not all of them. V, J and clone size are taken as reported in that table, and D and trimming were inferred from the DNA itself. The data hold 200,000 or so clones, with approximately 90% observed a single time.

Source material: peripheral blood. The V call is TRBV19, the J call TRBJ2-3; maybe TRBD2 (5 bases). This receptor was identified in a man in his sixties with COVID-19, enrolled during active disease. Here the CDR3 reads CASSIGLSLATQYF. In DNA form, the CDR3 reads TGTGCCAGTAGTATAGGCTTGTCCCTAGCCACGCAGTATTTT.